This T cell receptor beta chain stems from a study of CXCR3-negative and CXCR3-positive naive CD8 T cells. Points from the study as a whole: Naive cells with CXCR3 showed TRB CDR3s that were more hydrophobic than those in CXCR3-negative naive cells.

Turning to this clonotype: As yet, its antigen is unknown.

CDR3 length equals 16 residues. Germline loops: CDR1 MNHEY, CDR2 SVGAGI. Cells classed as naive CD8+ T cells were CD45RO-CCR7+CD27+CD95-. cDNA libraries for TRB were generated by 5' RACE incorporating UMI labels. TCRdb re-called the 5' RACE reads; every CDR3 protein appears as one record, without DNA. The sample has about 56,000 distinct CDR3 sequences. Sequenced input: naive CXCR3+ CD8+ T cells from blood. As for subset: CD45RO-CCR7+CD27+CD95- naive CD8+ T cells expressing CXCR3 (TNR3+). This TCR was sampled from a human donor in good health. Some clones in this sample may be carry-over from other donors' samples. The chain combines TRBV6-5 with TRBJ2-2; as DNA is missing, the TRBD2 call by TCRdb cannot be tested. This CDR3 reads CASSYAGLAGAGELFF.